Below are 3 T cell receptor beta chains sequenced from a single sample in a study of cytomegalovirus exposure and HLA in healthy donors. Use of 60 Vbeta and 13 Jbeta primers characterized the PCR. Clones were sequenced by immunoSEQ multiplex PCR, and TCRdb holds only the in-frame ones, with some missing. The data contain 90,000 to 140,000 clones, 75% to 85% of them singletons. The sample comprised PBMCs. These receptors were collected from a man aged 18-30 years in good health and CMV-seronegative.

The chain joins TRBV6-5 to TRBJ1-1; no reliable D call. This CDR3 has 14 residues. Trimming stripped 2 bases from V and 0 bases from J, with 7 bases between. Germline CDR1 MNHEY, CDR2 SVGAGI. Here the CDR3 reads CASSYGQMNTEAFF. The CDR3 region has the DNA TGTGCCAGCAGTTACGGGCAGATGAACACTGAAGCTTTCTTT.

This clone appeared a few times. This chain connects TRBV28 to TRBJ2-7; 13 positions agree with TRBD2. This CDR3 contains 14 residues. The germline gives CDR1 MDHEN, CDR2 SYDVKM. J was trimmed by 5 bases and V by 8 bases; bases with no gene match: 6. The CDR3 sequence is CASWTSGSAHEQYF. The CDR3 DNA is TGTGCCAGCTGGACTAGCGGGAGCGCGCACGAGCAGTACTTC.

This clone appeared a single time. The chain combines TRBV5-4 with TRBJ2-7; 12 nucleotides agree with TRBD2. The CDR3 has 16 amino acids. Germline V lookup: CDR1 SGHNT, CDR2 YYREEE (reference sequence). The junction had 1 base not matched to a gene; V was cut back by 0 bases and J by 0 bases. For the CDR3, the DNA is TGTGCCAGCAGCTTGGGACTAGCGGGAGTCTCCTACGAGCAGTACTTC. Amino acids: CASSLGLAGVSYEQYF. The whole variable domain, filled in from reference TRBV5-4 and TRBJ2-7, reads ETGVTQSPTHLIKTRGQQVTLRCSSQSGHNTVSWYQQALGQGPQFIFQYYREEENGRGNFPPRFSGLQFPNYSSELNVNALELDDSALYLCASSLGLAGVSYEQYFGPGTRLTVT.